The 5 T cell receptor beta chains given below trace back to one sample, sequenced in a study of Ad26.COV2.S vaccination and SARS-CoV-2 variants. Sequencing used immunoSEQ multiplex PCR; TCRdb keeps in-frame clones, though not all of them. The sample holds more than 300,000 clones, 80% to 90% seen once. Treatment indicated: roughly 18 received Ad26.COV2.S at low or high dose, single or two shots; about 5 received placebo; per-sample allocation not given. Following the first vaccine or placebo injection, samples were taken on day 63. The source was peripheral blood, collected in a trial of Ad26.COV2.S vaccine versus placebo. The receptors derive from a person aged 18-65 years who received the Ad26.COV2.S COVID-19 vaccine or a placebo.

The chain recombines TRBV28 with TRBJ1-2; D possibly corresponds to TRBD1 (6 bases). The CDR3 loop spans 11 amino acids. V lost 8 bases to trimming and J lost 8 bases, with 12 bases between them. In germline, CDR1 is MDHEN, CDR2 SYDVKM. CDR3 amino acids: CASGGGQGYTF. The CDR3 bases are TGTGCCAGCGGCGGGGGGCAAGGCTACACCTTC.

This clone occurred a few times. The gene calls are TRBV5-8 and TRBJ2-7; 7 nucleotides align to TRBD2. V was clipped by 4 bases and J by 5 bases; unmatched bases: 9. The CDR3 extends over 14 amino acids. Germline V gives CDR1 SGHTS, CDR2 YDEGEE. The CDR3 DNA is TGTGCCAGCAGCCGAGGGACTATCCTCAACGAGCAGTACTTC. Its translation: CASSRGTILNEQYF.

The chain couples TRBV14 to TRBJ2-1; maybe TRBD1 (6 bases). Germline-derived CDR1 and CDR2 are SGHDN and FVKESK. With 8 bases removed from V and 3 bases from J, the gap between germline ends came to 14 bases. The CDR3 is made up of 14 amino acids. The DNA of the CDR3 is TGTGCCAGCCCGACAGGTACCCACTACAATGAGCAGTTCTTC. Translated: CASPTGTHYNEQFF.

This rearrangement joins TRBV5-5 to TRBJ2-1, with TRBD1 matching 7 bases. V was clipped by 1 base and J by 5 bases; unmatched bases: 6. The CDR3 extends over 15 amino acids. Germline V lookup: CDR1 SGHKS, CDR2 YYEKEE (reference sequence). CDR3: CASSLTGVRNNEQFF. The CDR3 DNA reads as TGTGCCAGCAGCTTGACAGGGGTCAGGAACAATGAGCAGTTCTTC.

This chain uses TRBV28 with TRBJ1-1; possible D gene TRBD1, 5 bases. V lost 5 bases to trimming and J lost 6 bases, with 13 bases between them. This CDR3 has 13 residues. Germline V CDR1 and CDR2: MDHEN, SYDVKM. DNA for the CDR3: TGTGCCAGCAGTCGCGGGGGATACTCTGAAGCTTTCTTT. Residues: CASSRGGYSEAFF. The variable domain in full, completed from reference TRBV28 and TRBJ1-1, reads DVKVTQSSRYLVKRTGEKVFLECVQDMDHENMFWYRQDPGLGLRLIYFSYDVKMKEKGDIPEGYSVSREKKERFSLILESASTNQTSMYLCASSRGGYSEAFFGQGTRLTVV.